This TCR beta chain was found in a study of shared clonotypes between healthy human individuals. Clones were sequenced by immunoSEQ multiplex PCR, and TCRdb holds only the in-frame ones, with some missing. The sample shows some 2,100,000 clones, roughly 95% of them seen only once. The CDR3 covers 14 residues. Germline V CDR1 and CDR2: SGHDT, YYEEEE. Trimming removed 1 base at V and 4 bases at J, with 9 bases between. The V gene is TRBV5-6, the J gene TRBJ1-5; TRBD1 might be the D (5 bases). Sample: naive CD4+ T cells sorted from blood. Subset described: CD45RA+ positively selected. The TCR comes from a man younger than 30 in good health. In DNA form, the CDR3 reads TGTGCCAGCAGCTTGTGGCGGGGGAATCAGCCCCAGCATTTT. It codes for CASSLWRGNQPQHF. Full variable domain (outside the CDR3, taken from reference TRBV5-6 and TRBJ1-5): DAGVTQSPTHLIKTRGQQVTLRCSPKSGHDTVSWYQQALGQGPQFIFQYYEEEERQRGNFPDRFSGHQFPNYSSELNVNALLLGDSALYLCASSLWRGNQPQHFGDGTRLSIL.